A selection of T cell receptor beta chains follows, all from one sample in a study of vaccination and CD4 T cells after COVID-19. These receptors have no identified antigens. One entry per CDR3 protein results from TCRdb running MiXCR on the PCR reads. The sample gives about 18,000 distinct CDR3 sequences, about three quarters of which show up once; around 15% is in the top ten. The sample consisted of CD4+ T cells from blood, cultured in vitro, taken after SARS-CoV-2 vaccination. The receptor set was obtained from a human donor who received a COVID-19 vaccine. The CDR3 runs from the conserved cysteine through the conserved F or W. A D gene is named only where the DNA matches it firmly. The size of a clone is reported for some rows only, either as once, few or many, or as a class for expanded clones.

clone_size j_call d_call v_call cdr3_nt cdr3_aa
. TRBJ1-1 TRBD1 TRBV19 TGTGCCAGCGAAAGGGACAGGGGATTGGGGAACACTGAAGCTTTCTTT CASERDRGLGNTEAFF
. TRBJ1-2 . TRBV6-2/TRBV6-3 TGTGCCAGCAGTGAGACAAACTATGGCTACACCTTC CASSETNYGYTF
few TRBJ1-2 . TRBV7-2 TGTGCCAGCAGCCGGGAGCCAGGGTCCTATGGCTACACCTTC CASSREPGSYGYTF
. TRBJ1-3 . TRBV19 TGTGCCAGTAGTATATTGGAGGGATTCTCTGGAAACACCATATATTTT CASSILEGFSGNTIYF
. TRBJ2-1 . TRBV12-3/TRBV12-4 TGTGCCAGCAGTACCGGGACCTACTATTTCAATGAGCAGTTCTTC CASSTGTYYFNEQFF
. TRBJ1-1 . TRBV2 TGTGCCAGCAGTTTCGGAGACACTGAAGCTTTCTTT CASSFGDTEAFF
. TRBJ1-2 . TRBV24-1 TGTGCCACCAGTGATGGCCTAGTGGGCTACACCTTC CATSDGLVGYTF
. TRBJ1-1 . TRBV24-1 TGTGCCACCAGTGATTTGCGGGGGAACACTGAAGCTTTCTTT CATSDLRGNTEAFF
. TRBJ2-2 . TRBV24-1 TGTGCCTCGGGTCGGGGAGGCGGGGAGCTGTTTTTT CASGRGGGELFF
. TRBJ1-2 TRBD1 TRBV30 TGTGCCTGGAGTTTCCGGGACAGGGGTCGGCGCACCTTC CAWSFRDRGRRTF
. TRBJ2-3 . TRBV20-1 TGCAGTGCTAGAGAGGTTAAACCGGGCTGGTCGTGGAAAGATACGCAGTATTTT CSAREVKPGWSWKDTQYF
. TRBJ2-2 TRBD2 TRBV20-1 TGCAGTGCTAGAGATGCACGTACTAGCGGGGGGGCCTACACCGGGGAGCTGTTTTTT CSARDARTSGGAYTGELFF
. TRBJ1-2 . TRBV6-5 TGTGCCAGCAGTTACCAACGGGGCCCTAACTATGGCTACACCTTC CASSYQRGPNYGYTF
. TRBJ2-5 TRBD2 TRBV15 TGTGCCACAAGACTAGCGGGAGAAGAGACCCAGTACTTC CATRLAGEETQYF
. TRBJ1-5 TRBD1 TRBV19 TGTGCCAGTAGTATTAAACCATTTGGTGTAGGGGGACAGGGTAACCCCTCCGGGCAGCCCCAGCATTTT CASSIKPFGVGGQGNPSGQPQHF
. TRBJ2-7 TRBD1 TRBV10-1 TGCGCCAGCAGTGGGGACAGGGGGGGCGAGCAGTACTTC CASSGDRGGEQYF
. TRBJ2-5 TRBD1 TRBV7-9 TGTGCCAGCAGCTTTGGGGGGACAGGAGAGACCCAGTACTTC CASSFGGTGETQYF